The 14 T cell receptor beta chains reported below all come from one sample, sequenced in a study of cytomegalovirus exposure and HLA in healthy donors. The PCR made use of 60 Vbeta and 13 Jbeta primers. The protocol was immunoSEQ multiplex PCR, while the TCRdb copy is restricted to in-frame clones and leaves out a portion. The sample lists 200,000 to 250,000 clones, around 80% seen once, with 1.7% in the top ten. Sequencing was carried out using PBMCs. These receptors all come from a man aged 45-65 years in good health and CMV-seronegative.

This clone is a singleton in its sample. This chain uses TRBV15 with TRBJ2-1, with TRBD2 as a possible D gene (6 bases). This CDR3 has 18 amino acids. V was trimmed by 1 base and J by 3 bases, leaving 19 bases between them. Germline V gene data show CDR1 as LNHNV and CDR2 as YYDKDF (reference sequence). The CDR3 reads CATSRGGWAGTNYNEQFF. In DNA form, the CDR3 reads TGTGCCACCAGCAGAGGAGGGTGGGCGGGGACGAACTACAATGAGCAGTTCTTC. The whole variable domain, remainder taken from reference TRBV15 and TRBJ2-1, is DAMVIQNPRYQVTQFGKPVTLSCSQTLNHNVMYWYQQKSSQAPKLLFHYYDKDFNNEADTPDNFQSRRPNTSFCFLDIRSPGLGDTAMYLCATSRGGWAGTNYNEQFFGPGTRLTVL.

The CDR3 loop reads CASSPSGIDGELFF. The CDR3 bases are TGCGCCAGCAGCCCTAGCGGGATAGACGGGGAGCTGTTTTTT. V usage is TRBV5-1 and J usage is TRBJ2-2, with 9 bases that match TRBD2. V trimming: 4 bases; J trimming: 7 bases; junction bases outside the gene matches: 5. Germline V lookup: CDR1 SGHRS, CDR2 YFSETQ. This CDR3 comprises 14 residues.

This chain connects TRBV10-1 to TRBJ2-1; no reliable D call. This CDR3 has 11 residues. Germline CDR1 is WNHNN and CDR2 is SYGVQD (reference sequence). The V end was cut by 8 bases, the J end by 5 bases, with 7 bases between. The CDR3 reads CASAENNEQFF. The DNA for the CDR3 is TGCGCCAGCGCGGAGAACAATGAGCAGTTCTTC.

The J gene is TRBJ2-7, the V gene TRBV27; D is possibly TRBD1 (6 bases). CDR1 is MNHEY and CDR2 is SMNVEV in the germline V gene (reference sequence). The germline V and J ends were trimmed by 5 bases and 2 bases, with 13 bases remaining between them. The CDR3 runs to 14 residues. The CDR3 sequence: CASSRTGMTYEQYF. For the CDR3, the DNA is TGTGCCAGCAGTCGAACAGGGATGACCTACGAGCAGTACTTC.

The genes are TRBV5-1 and TRBJ2-3; TRBD2 agrees at 11 bases. J was trimmed by 2 bases and V by 2 bases; bases with no gene match: 4. The germline gives CDR1 SGHRS, CDR2 YFSETQ. CDR3 length: 16 residues. The CDR3 nucleotides read TGCGCCAGCAGCTTTACTAGCGGGGGTGTCACAGATACGCAGTATTTT. Translating it yields CASSFTSGGVTDTQYF.

This chain links TRBV7-8 with TRBJ2-7, with 9 bases that match TRBD2. Germline lookup yields CDR1 SGHVS and CDR2 FQNEAQ. The CDR3 is 16 residues long. V shed 3 bases, J shed 3 bases, and the junction held 9 bases outside the gene matches. In DNA, the CDR3 is TGTGCCAGCAGCTTTATGGGGGGACTAGCTCTCTACGAGCAGTACTTC. Amino acid sequence: CASSFMGGLALYEQYF.

The count of this clone is one. The chain uses TRBV18 and TRBJ2-1, with 11 bases matching TRBD2. Germline-derived CDR1 and CDR2 are KGHSH and LQKENI. Trimming took 5 bases from V and 0 from J; bases not matched to a gene: 6. This CDR3 is 17 amino acids long. The CDR3 DNA is TGTGCCAGCTCAGACACTAGCGGGAGCGACTCCTACAATGAGCAGTTCTTC. Amino acids: CASSDTSGSDSYNEQFF. The full variable domain, rest sourced from reference TRBV18 and TRBJ2-1, is NAGVMQNPRHLVRRRGQEARLRCSPMKGHSHVYWYRQLPEEGLKFMVYLQKENIIDESGMPKERFSAEFPKEGPSILRIQQVVRGDSAAYFCASSDTSGSDSYNEQFFGPGTRLTVL.

V usage is TRBV5-1 and J usage is TRBJ2-3; 14 bases map to TRBD2. J lost 5 bases, V lost 3 bases, and 5 bases had no gene match. This CDR3 spans 16 amino acids. The germline CDR1 and CDR2 sequences are SGHRS and YFSETQ. CDR3 in amino acids: CASSWGLAGAGDTQYF. In nucleotides, the CDR3 is TGCGCCAGCAGCTGGGGACTAGCGGGAGCCGGAGATACGCAGTATTTT.

The rearrangement joins TRBV5-1 to TRBJ2-7; D gene uncertain. Germline CDR1 SGHRS, CDR2 YFSETQ. The V gene lost 4 bases and the J gene lost 0 bases, with 17 bases spanning the gap. The CDR3 spans 16 residues. CDR3 nucleotide sequence: TGCGCCAGCAGCCTTAGGAATAGAGACTTCTCCTACGAGCAGTACTTC. Its protein product is CASSLRNRDFSYEQYF.

The chain joins TRBV4-2 to TRBJ2-1; 10 nucleotides align to TRBD2. Germline loops: CDR1 LGHNA, CDR2 YNFKEQ. The length of the CDR3 is 17 residues. V gave up 0 bases and J gave up 8 bases; unmatched junction bases: 10. In DNA form, the CDR3 reads TGTGCCAGCAGCCAAGATCCGGCTAGCGGGAGTTTCGATGAGCAGTTCTTC. Translated, it gives CASSQDPASGSFDEQFF.

This chain connects TRBV7-9 to TRBJ1-1; 9 bases are shared with TRBD1. There are 17 residues in the CDR3. V lost 3 bases and J lost 1; bases outside the gene matches: 9. The germline V gene encodes CDR1 SEHNR and CDR2 FQNEAQ (reference sequence). CDR3 DNA sequence: TGTGCCAGCAGCTTGGGACAGGGAGAGGGCGGGAACACTGAAGCTTTCTTT. Protein sequence: CASSLGQGEGGNTEAFF.

The chain recombines TRBV2 with TRBJ1-4, with no clear D. CDR1 SNHLY and CDR2 FYNNEI come from the germline V gene. The ends were cut back, 5 bases at V and 7 bases at J, with 11 bases in the middle. This CDR3 region has 13 residues. CDR3 protein: CASSTREGEKLFF. The CDR3 DNA reads TGTGCCAGCAGTACCCGGGAGGGTGAAAAACTGTTTTTT.

In DNA, the CDR3 is TGTGCCTGGAGTCACTTGGGGGCCAAAGATACGCAGTATTTT. Its protein is CAWSHLGAKDTQYF. V usage is TRBV30 and J usage is TRBJ2-3, with D tentatively TRBD1 (6 bases). From germline, CDR1 is GTSNPN and CDR2 SVGIG (reference sequence). V dropped 2 bases and J dropped 5 bases, with 14 bases sitting between them. The CDR3 spans 14 residues.

The chain employs TRBV4-2 and TRBJ2-7, with 11 bases matching TRBD2. V lost 0 bases to trimming and J lost 2 bases; unmatched junction nucleotides: 9. The germline V gene has CDR1 LGHNA and CDR2 YNFKEQ. The CDR3 contains 18 residues. CDR3 DNA sequence: TGTGCCAGCAGCCAAGAGGTACAACTAGCGGGAGCTACCTACGAGCAGTACTTC. Translation gives CASSQEVQLAGATYEQYF.